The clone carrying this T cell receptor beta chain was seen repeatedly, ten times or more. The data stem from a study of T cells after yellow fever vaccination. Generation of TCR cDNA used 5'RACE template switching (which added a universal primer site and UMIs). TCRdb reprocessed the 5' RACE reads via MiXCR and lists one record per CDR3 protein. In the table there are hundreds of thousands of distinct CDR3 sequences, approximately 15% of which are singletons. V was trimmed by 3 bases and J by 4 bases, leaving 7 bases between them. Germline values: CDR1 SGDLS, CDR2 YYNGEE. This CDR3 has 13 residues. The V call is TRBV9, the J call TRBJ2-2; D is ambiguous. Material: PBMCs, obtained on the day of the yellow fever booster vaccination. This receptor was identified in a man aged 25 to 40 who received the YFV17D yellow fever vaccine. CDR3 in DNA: TGTGCCAGCAGCGCAACGGTCACCGGGGAGCTGTTTTTT. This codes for CASSATVTGELFF.